These 27 T cell receptor beta chains were all obtained from the same sample, sequenced in a study of T cell repertoires in cytomegalovirus infection. Each CDR3 protein gets one entry after TCRdb re-called the reads with MiXCR. The data contain about 490,000 distinct CDR3 sequences, 10% to 12% of them singletons. Sequenced: PBMCs. The receptors come from a human donor in good health (CMV status not recorded). Some clones in this sample may be carry-over from other donors' samples.

The V and J genes are TRBV6-5 and TRBJ2-5; TRBD2 might be the D (7 bases). Between the trimmed V and J ends, which lost 5 bases and 5 bases, there was a span of 15 bases. Germline V gives CDR1 MNHEY, CDR2 SVGAGI. The CDR3 has 14 amino acids. For the CDR3, the DNA is TGTGCCAGCAGTCCAGGGGAGGGAGAGGAGACCCAGTACTTC. Its protein product is CASSPGEGEETQYF.

The sample holds many counts of this clonotype. The chain combines TRBV25-1 with TRBJ1-2; 7 nucleotides line up with TRBD1. V shed 3 bases, J shed 4 bases, and the junction held 5 bases outside the gene matches. This CDR3 is built from 14 residues. CDR1 and CDR2 from the germline V gene are MGHDK and SYGVNS. The CDR3 nucleotides read TGTGCCAGCAGTGAGGGACAGTTCCGCTATGGCTACACCTTC. This codes for CASSEGQFRYGYTF.

At least ten counts were recorded for this clonotype. The chain couples TRBV7-3 to TRBJ2-1, with D maybe TRBD2 (6 bases). The CDR3 is made up of 15 amino acids. Trimming stripped 8 bases from V and 5 bases from J, with 19 bases between. CDR1 and CDR2 (germline): SGHTA, FQGTGA. The CDR3 sequence: CASGTGGGNNNEQFF. For the CDR3, the DNA is TGTGCCAGCGGAACGGGTGGGGGGAATAACAATGAGCAGTTCTTC.

This clonotype occurred a few times. This sequence joins TRBV27 and TRBJ2-7; TRBD1 is a possible D gene (5 bases). V gave up 2 bases and J gave up 2 bases, with 10 bases separating them. Germline V gene data show CDR1 as MNHEY and CDR2 as SMNVEV (reference sequence). CDR3 length equals 14 residues. In nucleotides, the CDR3 is TGTGCCAGCAGTTTACAGGGATCCGCCTACGAGCAGTACTTC. Amino acid sequence: CASSLQGSAYEQYF.

This clonotype has at least ten counts. The V gene is TRBV11-2, the J gene TRBJ1-1; D ambiguous. CDR3 length equals 14 residues. CDR1 and CDR2 (germline): SGHAT, FQNNGV. Trimming removed 1 base at V and 1 base at J, with 7 bases between. For the CDR3, the DNA is TGTGCCAGCAGCTTAGTGGGGAAGAACACTGAAGCTTTCTTT. It codes for CASSLVGKNTEAFF.

The chain carries TRBV5-1 and TRBJ1-1, with D unclear. Per germline, CDR1 SGHRS and CDR2 YFSETQ. The CDR3 is 12 residues long. V was trimmed by 0 bases and J by 8 bases, leaving 8 bases between them. The CDR3 DNA reads as TGCGCCAGCAGCTTGGTGGCTGCGGAAGCTTTCTTT. Amino acids: CASSLVAAEAFF.

This chain uses TRBV6-5 with TRBJ2-3; 7 bases map to TRBD2. Trimming removed 0 bases from V and 5 bases from J; junction bases left unmatched: 8. The CDR3 consists of 16 residues. Germline assignment: CDR1 MNHEY and CDR2 SVGAGI. This CDR3 reads CASSYSGAGVGDTQYF. The CDR3 coding sequence is TGTGCCAGCAGTTACTCTGGGGCGGGAGTAGGAGATACGCAGTATTTT.

This clonotype came up many times. One end of the junction fails to match germline, which may point to a read error. V usage is TRBV7-7 and J usage is TRBJ2-5, with D possibly matching TRBD2 (7 bases). The germline V gene encodes CDR1 SSHAT and CDR2 FNYEAQ (reference sequence). This CDR3 has 16 residues. The CDR3 sequence: CASSPRGGGGQETQYF. DNA for the CDR3: TGTGCTAGCAGCCCCCGTGGGGGCGGGGGACAAGAGACCCAGTACTTC.

The J gene is TRBJ1-6, the V gene TRBV18; TRBD1 aligns across 10 bases. V dropped 5 bases and J dropped 5; count of bases not matched to a gene: 3. This CDR3 contains 15 residues. Germline assignment: CDR1 KGHSH and CDR2 LQKENI. The CDR3 sequence: CASSGDRGHNSPLHF. Here the CDR3 DNA reads TGTGCCAGCTCAGGGGACAGGGGACATAATTCACCCCTCCACTTT.

This clonotype was found many times. This chain uses TRBV6-8 with TRBJ2-5, with a tentative D call TRBD1 (5 bases). Germline CDR1 and CDR2: MNHGY and SAAAGT. Trimming stripped 4 bases from V and 2 bases from J, with 23 bases between. This CDR3 has 18 residues. CDR3 bases: TGTGCCAGCAGTTTATGCCGCGACAGCGCGGCGGAACAAGAGACCCAGTACTTC. Translation: CASSLCRDSAAEQETQYF.

This clonotype was counted many times. This chain connects TRBV28 to TRBJ1-5; D gene ambiguous. The germline V and J ends were trimmed by 5 bases and 3 bases, with 14 bases remaining between them. The CDR3 has 15 amino acids. Germline V gene lookup returns CDR1 MDHEN and CDR2 SYDVKM. DNA for the CDR3: TGTGCCAGCAGTCTTCTTCGGGAGCCCAATCAGCCCCAGCATTTT. This gives the protein CASSLLREPNQPQHF.

This clonotype turned up a few times. The V gene is TRBV15, the J gene TRBJ2-3, with D perhaps matching TRBD2 (5 bases). The CDR3 totals 16 residues. The V end was cut by 1 base, the J end by 2 bases, with 13 bases between. In germline, CDR1 is LNHNV, CDR2 YYDKDF (reference sequence). The CDR3 here is CATSRGLGGFTDTQYF. CDR3 bases: TGTGCCACCAGCAGAGGTCTGGGCGGGTTCACAGATACGCAGTATTTT. Together with reference TRBV15 and TRBJ2-3, the CDR3 gives the full variable domain: DAMVIQNPRYQVTQFGKPVTLSCSQTLNHNVMYWYQQKSSQAPKLLFHYYDKDFNNEADTPDNFQSRRPNTSFCFLDIRSPGLGDTAMYLCATSRGLGGFTDTQYFGPGTRLTVL.

This clonotype was recorded a few times. V and J are TRBV13 and TRBJ1-4; a weak D match, TRBD1 (6 bases). Germline V gives CDR1 PRHDT, CDR2 FYEKMQ (reference sequence). The V and J ends lost 4 bases and 4 bases respectively, with 13 bases between them. CDR3 length: 15 amino acids. The CDR3 sequence is CASSYTDRSNEKLFF. As DNA, the CDR3 is TGTGCCAGCAGCTACACGGACAGAAGTAATGAAAAACTGTTTTTT.

This clonotype was detected ten times or more. This chain links TRBV28 with TRBJ2-1; TRBD2 matches at 8 bases. Germline lookup yields CDR1 MDHEN and CDR2 SYDVKM. V dropped 5 bases and J dropped 7; count of bases not matched to a gene: 10. This CDR3 has 15 amino acids. This chain's CDR3 is CASSRSGGGGNEQFF. DNA for the CDR3: TGTGCCAGCAGTCGGTCGGGGGGGGGAGGGAATGAGCAGTTCTTC.

This clonotype was counted only a few times. The chain employs TRBV27 and TRBJ2-5; D is perhaps TRBD2 (5 bases). The CDR3 is 13 amino acids. V was trimmed by 7 bases and J by 2 bases, leaving 11 bases between them. Germline V gene lookup returns CDR1 MNHEY and CDR2 SMNVEV (reference sequence). The CDR3 protein is CASTSGVQETQYF. The CDR3 DNA is TGTGCCAGCACCTCCGGGGTACAAGAGACCCAGTACTTC.

In its sample, this clonotype was seen many times. The rearrangement joins TRBV12-3 or TRBV12-4 to TRBJ2-7; 7 bases align to TRBD1. The length of the CDR3 is 13 residues. Trimming removed 5 bases from V and 5 bases from J; junction bases left unmatched: 6. Here the CDR3 reads CASSTTDRDEQYF. The CDR3 DNA sequence: TGTGCCAGCAGTACGACCGACAGGGACGAGCAGTACTTC.

The table lists this clonotype with many counts. The rearrangement joins TRBV28 to TRBJ1-5, with D hard to call. The CDR3 totals 14 residues. V was shortened by 3 bases and J by 0 bases, with 6 bases between the two germline ends. Germline V gives CDR1 MDHEN, CDR2 SYDVKM. The CDR3 is CASSLSNSNQPQHF. The CDR3 bases are TGTGCCAGCAGTTTGTCAAATAGCAATCAGCCCCAGCATTTT. The full variable domain, rest sourced from reference TRBV28 and TRBJ1-5, is DVKVTQSSRYLVKRTGEKVFLECVQDMDHENMFWYRQDPGLGLRLIYFSYDVKMKEKGDIPEGYSVSREKKERFSLILESASTNQTSMYLCASSLSNSNQPQHFGDGTRLSIL.

This clonotype appeared many times. The chain combines TRBV10-3 with TRBJ1-1; TRBD1 might be the D (5 bases). The CDR3 consists of 13 residues. V gave up 5 bases and J gave up 5 bases, with 12 bases separating them. Germline lookup yields CDR1 ENHRY and CDR2 SYGVKD. The CDR3 region is CAISQGDGTEAFF. CDR3 nucleotide sequence: TGTGCCATCAGTCAGGGTGACGGTACTGAAGCTTTCTTT.

This clonotype was picked up a small number of times. The chain recombines TRBV27 with TRBJ1-2; D call uncertain. Germline CDR1 and CDR2: MNHEY and SMNVEV (reference sequence). This CDR3 contains 13 residues. Trimming removed 2 bases at V and 5 bases at J, with 9 bases between. The CDR3 here is CASSLGLGYGYTF. As DNA, the CDR3 is TGTGCCAGCAGTTTAGGGCTTGGGTATGGCTACACCTTC.

This chain links TRBV3-1 with TRBJ1-1; D is unresolved. Trimming removed 1 base at V and 2 bases at J, with 14 bases between. This CDR3 comprises 16 residues. Germline V gene lookup returns CDR1 LGHDT and CDR2 YNNKEL (reference sequence). The CDR3 spells CASSQGYGLINTEAFF. The CDR3 region has the DNA TGTGCCAGCAGCCAAGGTTACGGGCTGATTAACACTGAAGCTTTCTTT.

This clonotype was counted ten times or more. CDR3 DNA: TGTGCCAGCAGCGACCGGACGGACGAAGCTTTCTTT. Amino acids: CASSDRTDEAFF. This rearrangement joins TRBV9 to TRBJ1-1; D unresolved. Germline CDR1 is SGDLS and CDR2 is YYNGEE. Trimming shortened V by 3 bases and J by 8 bases, and 11 bases separated the two germline ends. This CDR3 region has 12 residues.

V and J are TRBV9 and TRBJ2-3; 9 bases map to TRBD2. Losses at the gene ends were 2 bases for V and 3 bases for J; bases not matched to a gene: 4. The CDR3 has 15 residues. CDR1 and CDR2 from the germline V gene are SGDLS and YYNGEE. The CDR3 spells CASSVVAGVTDTQYF. The CDR3 DNA follows: TGTGCCAGCAGCGTGGTAGCGGGAGTAACAGATACGCAGTATTTT.

This clonotype was seen repeatedly, ten times or more. The genes are TRBV11-2 and TRBJ2-6, with TRBD1 as a possible D gene (6 bases). The length of the CDR3 is 17 residues. Germline-derived CDR1 and CDR2 are SGHAT and FQNNGV. The V and J ends lost 5 bases and 1 base respectively, with 15 bases between them. As DNA, the CDR3 is TGTGCCAGCAGCGCGCGGCCGGGACAATCTGGGGCCAACGTCCTGACTTTC. Its translation: CASSARPGQSGANVLTF.

This clonotype occurred many times. The chain uses TRBV20-1 and TRBJ2-2; possible D gene TRBD1, 6 bases. The CDR3 spans 14 residues. The ends were cut back, 0 bases at V and 3 bases at J, with 8 bases in the middle. Germline values: CDR1 DFQATT, CDR2 SNEGSKA (reference sequence). CDR3 DNA: TGCAGTGCTAGAGATGGGACACACACCGGGGAGCTGTTTTTT. This translates into CSARDGTHTGELFF.

This clonotype was detected ten times or more. V and J are TRBV7-2 and TRBJ2-7; D uncertain. In germline, CDR1 is SGHTA, CDR2 FQGNSA. The CDR3 consists of 12 residues. Trimming took 5 bases from V and 3 from J, leaving 8 bases between them. Written as DNA, the CDR3 is TGTGCCAGCAGCCGCAGAGGCTACGAGCAGTACTTC. This encodes CASSRRGYEQYF. Using reference TRBV7-2 and TRBJ2-7 for the parts outside the CDR3, the full variable domain is GAGVSQSPSNKVTEKGKDVELRCDPISGHTALYWYRQSLGQGLEFLIYFQGNSAPDKSGLPSDRFSAERTGGSVSTLTIQRTQQEDSAVYLCASSRRGYEQYFGPGTRLTVT.

This clonotype appeared many times. The rearrangement uses TRBV5-4 and TRBJ1-2; TRBD1 matches 9 bases. The CDR3 runs 12 residues. Looked up from germline, CDR1 is SGHNT and CDR2 is YYREEE (reference sequence). Losses at the gene ends were 4 bases for V and 12 bases for J; bases not matched to a gene: 7. The DNA for the CDR3 is TGTGCCAGCAGCCCAACAGGGGGCGATGACACCTTC. Residues: CASSPTGGDDTF.

This chain uses TRBV11-2 with TRBJ2-3; D ambiguous. Looked up from germline, CDR1 is SGHAT and CDR2 is FQNNGV. Between the trimmed V and J ends, which lost 5 bases and 3 bases, there was a span of 9 bases. The CDR3 has 13 residues. The CDR3 region is CASSQQLTDTQYF. The CDR3 bases are TGTGCCAGCAGCCAACAACTTACAGATACGCAGTATTTT.